The entry below describes one T cell receptor (beta chain). This table comes from immunoSEQ multiplex PCR, and its TCRdb copy is limited to in-frame clones, with some not included. The data show about 350,000 clones, 86% seen once. Germline loops: CDR1 SGHRS, CDR2 YFSETQ. Trimming stripped 4 bases from V and 0 bases from J, with 12 bases between. The CDR3 is 15 residues long. This specimen comes from a study of Ad26.COV2.S vaccination and SARS-CoV-2 variants. Noted treatment: about 20 received Ad26.COV2.S at low or high dose, single or two shots; 5 received placebo; per-sample allocation not given. After the first vaccine or placebo injection, samples were drawn on day 63. An adult of 18-55 years in Boston served as donor.

The chain employs TRBV5-1 and TRBJ2-3; D might be TRBD1 or TRBD2, each matching 5 bases. This sequence was found in a person between 18 and 60 years old who received the Ad26.COV2.S COVID-19 vaccine or a placebo. The sequenced sample was peripheral blood, obtained in a trial of Ad26.COV2.S vaccine versus placebo. The DNA for the CDR3 is TGCGCCAGCAGCCTGGTGGGGGAAAGCACAGATACGCAGTATTTT. Its protein product is CASSLVGESTDTQYF.